This T cell receptor beta chain came from a study of control samples from healthy donors and cancer patients. The data were produced by immunoSEQ multiplex PCR, yet TCRdb's version contains in-frame clones alone and is incomplete. The repertoire holds 150,000 or so clones, with over 90% as singletons. The CDR3 length is 15 residues. The V gene's germline CDR1 is MGHRA and CDR2 YSYEKL. V dropped 1 base and J dropped 4; count of bases not matched to a gene: 4. The sequence came from a middle-aged man in good health. The source material was blood. This chain joins TRBV4-1 and TRBJ2-7; TRBD2 matches 10 bases. The CDR3, as DNA: TGCGCCAGCAGCCAAGGATCTAGCGGGAGTTACGAGCAGTACTTC. It is translated as CASSQGSSGSYEQYF.